This entry is about one TCR beta chain. Its target is unknown. Caucasian adults residing in Nashville, Tennessee made up all the donors. Naive CD45RA+ and memory CD45RA-negative subsets were split from CD4+ cells. This entry comes from a study of shared clonotypes between healthy human individuals. Study-level points and caveats: Naive subsets tended to show greater estimated richness than memory subsets.

Only in-frame clones appear in the TCRdb table, and some are missing; sequencing was by immunoSEQ multiplex PCR. There are 2 million or so clones in the sample; 85% to 95% occur only once, and under 0.15% lies in the top ten. The germline V gene has CDR1 SQVTM and CDR2 ANQGSEA. This CDR3 comprises 13 residues. V gave up 7 bases and J gave up 6 bases, with 17 bases separating them. The clonotype was recovered from a man aged 18 to 35 in good health. This chain connects TRBV29-1 to TRBJ2-3; no reliable D call. The sample consisted of naive CD4+ T cells sorted from blood. Subset given: CD45RA+ positively selected. In DNA form, the CDR3 reads TGCAGCGCCGAGCCGGACGGCAGGGATACGCAGTATTTT. This gives the protein CSAEPDGRDTQYF.